This TCR beta chain was captured by sequencing in a study of T cell changes during pregnancy in multiple sclerosis. The J segment lost 4 bases and the V segment lost 0 bases, leaving 4 bases of the junction unmatched. CDR3 length: 15 residues. Per germline, CDR1 SGHRS and CDR2 YFSETQ. The method was immunoSEQ multiplex PCR; TCRdb's version includes in-frame clones alone and lacks a portion of them. The repertoire includes 90,000 to 130,000 clones, more than 85% of them detected once, and 1.5% to 1.7% sits in the top ten. This chain connects TRBV5-1 to TRBJ1-2, with TRBD1 matching over 9 bases. The sequencing here drew on peripheral blood, taken in the third trimester of pregnancy. The sequence was collected from a female donor with multiple sclerosis, enrolled in a pregnancy study. DNA for the CDR3: TGCGCCAGCAGCTTGGGGGGACAGGGAGGCTATGGCTACACCTTC. Protein product: CASSLGGQGGYGYTF.